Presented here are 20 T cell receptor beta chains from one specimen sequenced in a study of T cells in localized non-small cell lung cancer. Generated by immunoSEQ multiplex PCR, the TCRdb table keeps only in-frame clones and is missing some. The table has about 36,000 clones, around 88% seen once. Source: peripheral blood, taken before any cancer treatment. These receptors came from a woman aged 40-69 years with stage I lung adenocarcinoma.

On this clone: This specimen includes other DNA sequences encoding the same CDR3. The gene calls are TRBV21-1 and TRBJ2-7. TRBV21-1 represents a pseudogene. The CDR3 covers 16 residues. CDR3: CASSEEAPLGIHEQYF. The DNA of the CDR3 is TGTGCCAGCAGCGAAGAGGCCCCGTTGGGAATCCACGAGCAGTACTTC.

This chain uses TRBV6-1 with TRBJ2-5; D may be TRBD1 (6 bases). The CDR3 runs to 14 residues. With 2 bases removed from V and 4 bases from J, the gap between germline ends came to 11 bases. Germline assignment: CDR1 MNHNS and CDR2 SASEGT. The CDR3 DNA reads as TGTGCCAGCAGTGAACAGGGGTCATCAGAGACCCAGTACTTC. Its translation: CASSEQGSSETQYF.

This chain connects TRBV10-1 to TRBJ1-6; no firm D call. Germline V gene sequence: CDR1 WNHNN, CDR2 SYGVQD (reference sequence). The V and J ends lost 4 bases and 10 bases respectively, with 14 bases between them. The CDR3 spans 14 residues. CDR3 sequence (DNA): TGCGCCAGCAGTGGGAGCCAAGGAGGATCACCCCTCCACTTT. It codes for CASSGSQGGSPLHF.

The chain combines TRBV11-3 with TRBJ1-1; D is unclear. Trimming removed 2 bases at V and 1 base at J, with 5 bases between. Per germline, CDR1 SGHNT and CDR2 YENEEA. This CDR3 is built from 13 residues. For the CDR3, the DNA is TGTGCCAGCAGCTTACTGCAGAACACTGAAGCTTTCTTT. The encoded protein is CASSLLQNTEAFF.

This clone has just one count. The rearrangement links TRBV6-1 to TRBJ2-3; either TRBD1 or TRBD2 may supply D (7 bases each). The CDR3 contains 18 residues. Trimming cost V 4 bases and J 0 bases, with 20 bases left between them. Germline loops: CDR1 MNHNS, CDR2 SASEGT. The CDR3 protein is CASSATGRGRGSTDTQYF. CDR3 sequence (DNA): TGTGCCAGCAGTGCGACAGGGAGGGGAAGGGGCAGCACAGATACGCAGTATTTT.

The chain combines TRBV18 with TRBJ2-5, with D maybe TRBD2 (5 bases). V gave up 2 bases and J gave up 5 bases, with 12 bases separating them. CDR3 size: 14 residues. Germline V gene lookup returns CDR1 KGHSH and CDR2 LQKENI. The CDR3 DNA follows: TGTGCCAGCTCACCATCTGAGGGTTTGGAGACCCAGTACTTC. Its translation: CASSPSEGLETQYF.

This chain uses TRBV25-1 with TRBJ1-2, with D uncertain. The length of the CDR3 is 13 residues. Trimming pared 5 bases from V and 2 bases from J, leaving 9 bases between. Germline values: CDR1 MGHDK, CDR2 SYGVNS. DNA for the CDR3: TGTGCCAGCAGTCTACGGGGAAACTATGGCTACACCTTC. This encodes CASSLRGNYGYTF.

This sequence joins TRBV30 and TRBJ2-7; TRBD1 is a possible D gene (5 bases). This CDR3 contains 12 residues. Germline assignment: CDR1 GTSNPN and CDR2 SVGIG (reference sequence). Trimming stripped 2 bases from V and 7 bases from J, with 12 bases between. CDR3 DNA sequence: TGTGCCTGGAGTTTAGGGGTGAGTGAGCAGTACTTC. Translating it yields CAWSLGVSEQYF.

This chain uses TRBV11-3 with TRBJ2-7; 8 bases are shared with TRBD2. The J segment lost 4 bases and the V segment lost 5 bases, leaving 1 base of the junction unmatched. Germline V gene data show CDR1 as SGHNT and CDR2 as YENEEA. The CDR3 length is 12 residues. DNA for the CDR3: TGTGCCAGCAGCCGGGGGGGGTACGAGCAGTACTTC. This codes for CASSRGGYEQYF.

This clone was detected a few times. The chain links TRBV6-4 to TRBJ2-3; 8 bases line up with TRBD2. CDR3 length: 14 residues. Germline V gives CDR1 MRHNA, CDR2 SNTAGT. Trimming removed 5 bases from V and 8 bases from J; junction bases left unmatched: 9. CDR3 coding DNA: TGTGCCAGCAGTACGACCCACGGGGGGGGTACGCAGTATTTT. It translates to CASSTTHGGGTQYF.

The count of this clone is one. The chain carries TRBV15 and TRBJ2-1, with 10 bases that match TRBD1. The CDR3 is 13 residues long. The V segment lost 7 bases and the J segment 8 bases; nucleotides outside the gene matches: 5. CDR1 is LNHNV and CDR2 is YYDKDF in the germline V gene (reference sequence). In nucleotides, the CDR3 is TGTGCCACCAAGGGACAGGGGTTGCATGAGCAGTTCTTC. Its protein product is CATKGQGLHEQFF.

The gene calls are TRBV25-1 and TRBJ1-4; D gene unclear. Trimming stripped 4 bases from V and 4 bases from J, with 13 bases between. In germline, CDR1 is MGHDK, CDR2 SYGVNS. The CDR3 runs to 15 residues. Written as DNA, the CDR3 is TGTGCCAGCAGTGGGCTCGCAGTCCTTAATGAAAAACTGTTTTTT. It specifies CASSGLAVLNEKLFF.

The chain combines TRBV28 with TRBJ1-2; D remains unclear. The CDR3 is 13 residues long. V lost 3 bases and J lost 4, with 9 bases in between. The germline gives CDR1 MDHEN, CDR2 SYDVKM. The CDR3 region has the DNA TGTGCCAGCAGTTTCGGCAGCCTCTATGGCTACACCTTC. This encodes CASSFGSLYGYTF.

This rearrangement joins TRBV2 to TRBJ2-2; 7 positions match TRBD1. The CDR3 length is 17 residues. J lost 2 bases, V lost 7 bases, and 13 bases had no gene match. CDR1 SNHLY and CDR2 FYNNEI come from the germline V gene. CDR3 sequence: CASMSTGTLANTGELFF. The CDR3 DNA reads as TGTGCCAGCATGTCGACAGGGACCTTAGCAAACACCGGGGAGCTGTTTTTT.

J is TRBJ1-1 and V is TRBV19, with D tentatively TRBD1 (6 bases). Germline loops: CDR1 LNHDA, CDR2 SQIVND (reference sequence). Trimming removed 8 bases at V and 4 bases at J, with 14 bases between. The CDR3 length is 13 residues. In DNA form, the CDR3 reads TGTGCCAGTTCCCCTTCAGGGGCCACTGAAGCTTTCTTT. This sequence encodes CASSPSGATEAFF.

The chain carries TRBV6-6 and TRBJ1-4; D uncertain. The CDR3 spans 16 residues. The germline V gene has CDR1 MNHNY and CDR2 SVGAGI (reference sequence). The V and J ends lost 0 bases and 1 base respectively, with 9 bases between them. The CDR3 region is CASSYSIGKTNEKLFF. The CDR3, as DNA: TGTGCCAGCAGTTACTCGATAGGGAAAACTAATGAAAAACTGTTTTTT.

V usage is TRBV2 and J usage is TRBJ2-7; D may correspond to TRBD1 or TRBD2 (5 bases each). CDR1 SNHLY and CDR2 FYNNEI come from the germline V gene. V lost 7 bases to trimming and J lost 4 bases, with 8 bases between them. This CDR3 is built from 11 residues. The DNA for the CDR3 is TGTGCCAGCAAAGGGGAGTACGAGCAGTACTTC. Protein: CASKGEYEQYF.

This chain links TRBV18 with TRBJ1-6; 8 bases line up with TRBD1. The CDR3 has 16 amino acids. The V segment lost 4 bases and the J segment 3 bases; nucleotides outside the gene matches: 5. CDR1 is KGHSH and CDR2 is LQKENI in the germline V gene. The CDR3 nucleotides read TGTGCCAGCTCACGACAGGGGTCGGGCTATAATTCACCCCTCCACTTT. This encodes CASSRQGSGYNSPLHF.

This CDR3 reads CASSEGGGGNTEAFF. As DNA, the CDR3 is TGTGCCAGCAGTGAGGGTGGAGGGGGGAACACTGAAGCTTTCTTT. The chain joins TRBV2 to TRBJ1-1; a possible D gene is TRBD1 (6 bases). Germline lookup yields CDR1 SNHLY and CDR2 FYNNEI. V lost 3 bases and J 1 base, leaving 12 bases between the germline ends. This CDR3 is built from 15 residues.

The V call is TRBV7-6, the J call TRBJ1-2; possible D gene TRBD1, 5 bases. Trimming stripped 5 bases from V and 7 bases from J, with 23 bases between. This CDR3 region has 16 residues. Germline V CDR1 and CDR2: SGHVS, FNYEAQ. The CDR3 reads CASSRDAGTVAAGYTF. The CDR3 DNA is TGTGCCAGCAGCCGCGACGCCGGGACCGTCGCAGCTGGCTACACCTTC.